The next 26 T cell receptor beta chains were all read from a single sample in a study of early T cells in non-severe SARS-CoV-2 infection. TCRdb re-called the 5' RACE reads through MiXCR, storing one row per CDR3 protein. This table holds roughly 68,000 distinct CDR3 sequences, over 4.5% found once. Sequencing used whole blood. These receptors were collected from an adult who was a healthcare worker with PCR-confirmed SARS-CoV-2 infection or an uninfected control (not recorded which).

This clonotype was picked up many times. The chain carries TRBV3-1 and TRBJ2-3; 11 positions match TRBD2. CDR3 length: 17 residues. CDR1 LGHDT and CDR2 YNNKEL come from the germline V gene (reference sequence). V dropped 4 bases and J dropped 1; count of bases not matched to a gene: 7. CDR3 amino acids: CASSLQLLAGGTDTQYF. For the CDR3, the DNA is TGTGCCAGCAGCCTCCAGCTACTAGCGGGGGGCACAGATACGCAGTATTTT.

This clonotype was picked up many times. CDR3 in DNA: TGTGCTAGTGGTTTGCCTACCTCAGGGTACTACAATGAGCAGTTCTTC. It is translated as CASGLPTSGYYNEQFF. This chain links TRBV12-5 with TRBJ2-1, with D tentatively TRBD1 (5 bases). Germline V gene sequence: CDR1 LGHNT, CDR2 FRNRAP. CDR3 length equals 16 residues. Deletions cut 2 bases from V and 3 bases from J, with 14 bases between.

This clonotype was picked up a small number of times. This chain links TRBV5-5 with TRBJ2-3, with TRBD1 matching 11 bases. The J segment lost 6 bases and the V segment lost 4 bases, leaving 7 bases of the junction unmatched. The CDR3 length is 15 residues. Germline V gene sequence: CDR1 SGHKS, CDR2 YYEKEE (reference sequence). Written as DNA, the CDR3 is TGTGCCAGCAGCCAAGGGACAGGGGGTTCTGATACGCAGTATTTT. Translation: CASSQGTGGSDTQYF. The full variable domain, rest sourced from reference TRBV5-5 and TRBJ2-3, is DAGVTQSPTHLIKTRGQQVTLRCSPISGHKSVSWYQQVLGQGPQFIFQYYEKEERGRGNFPDRFSARQFPNYSSELNVNALLLGDSALYLCASSQGTGGSDTQYFGPGTRLTVL.

This clonotype was seen a few times. The chain carries TRBV21-1 and TRBJ2-7. TRBV21-1 is recorded as a pseudogene. This CDR3 is 12 amino acids long. This chain's CDR3 is CASRKDPYEQYF. CDR3 DNA sequence: TGTGCCAGCAGGAAGGACCCCTACGAGCAGTACTTC.

The table lists this clonotype with a few counts. The chain has TRBV20-1 and TRBJ2-3; TRBD1 matches 12 bases. V shed 6 bases, J shed 3 bases, and the junction held 10 bases outside the gene matches. The CDR3 runs to 16 residues. Looked up from germline, CDR1 is DFQATT and CDR2 is SNEGSKA (reference sequence). The chain's CDR3 is CSAPPAGQGATDTQYF. CDR3 DNA: TGCAGTGCCCCACCAGCGGGACAGGGGGCAACAGATACGCAGTATTTT.

Many counts were recorded for this clonotype. The chain carries TRBV19 and TRBJ2-7, with 10 positions matching TRBD1. The CDR3 loop spans 15 amino acids. CDR1 and CDR2 from the germline V gene are LNHDA and SQIVND (reference sequence). V was pared by 3 bases and J by 5 bases, with 7 bases of the junction left unmatched. The CDR3 region is CASSIRQGALDEQYF. DNA of the CDR3: TGTGCCAGTAGTATTCGACAGGGGGCCCTGGACGAGCAGTACTTC.

The chain has TRBV10-3 and TRBJ2-1; 7 bases fit TRBD2. Germline V gene data show CDR1 as ENHRY and CDR2 as SYGVKD. The CDR3 is 13 amino acids. Losses at the gene ends were 6 bases for V and 9 bases for J; bases not matched to a gene: 8. DNA of the CDR3: TGTGCCATCAGAGGACTAGGGCCGGGTGAGCAGTTCTTC. Amino acid sequence: CAIRGLGPGEQFF.

The table lists this clonotype with many counts. The chain has TRBV20-1 and TRBJ2-7, with 10 bases identical to TRBD2. Germline V gives CDR1 DFQATT, CDR2 SNEGSKA (reference sequence). There are 16 residues in the CDR3. V was clipped by 1 base and J by 0 bases; unmatched bases: 6. As DNA, the CDR3 is TGCAGTGCTAGAGCAGGGACTAGCGTTCTCTCCTACGAGCAGTACTTC. Translation: CSARAGTSVLSYEQYF.

This clonotype was observed a handful of times. CDR3 sequence (DNA): TGTGCCAGCAGTCTGAGCGGTCTAAACATTCAGTACTTC. It encodes CASSLSGLNIQYF. The chain joins TRBV6-5 to TRBJ2-4; D might be TRBD2 (5 bases). The CDR3 loop spans 13 amino acids. The ends were cut back, 5 bases at V and 6 bases at J, with 11 bases in the middle. Germline assignment: CDR1 MNHEY and CDR2 SVGAGI.

This clonotype was found a few times. The rearrangement uses TRBV7-9 and TRBJ1-1; 11 nucleotides align to TRBD1. Germline-derived CDR1 and CDR2 are SEHNR and FQNEAQ (reference sequence). The V gene end was trimmed by 3 bases and the J gene end by 4 bases; junction bases not matched to a gene: 7. The CDR3 covers 16 residues. The chain's CDR3 is CASSFWTGGLGTEAFF. CDR3 nucleotides: TGTGCCAGCAGCTTCTGGACAGGGGGCTTGGGCACTGAAGCTTTCTTT.

This clonotype was counted between two and nine times. The chain is built from TRBV10-2 and TRBJ2-3; 7 nucleotides line up with TRBD2. CDR1 and CDR2 (germline): WSHSY, SAAADI. This CDR3 spans 12 amino acids. After removal of 10 bases from V and 1 base from J, the junction contained 2 bases not matched to a gene. CDR3 in DNA: TGCGCCACCCGGGGGGGCACAGATACGCAGTATTTT. Protein sequence: CATRGGTDTQYF.

This clonotype turned up a few times. The V and J genes are TRBV7-2 and TRBJ1-5; D is perhaps TRBD1 (5 bases). Deletions cut 1 base from V and 5 bases from J, with 12 bases between. This CDR3 is built from 15 residues. Germline V lookup: CDR1 SGHTA, CDR2 FQGNSA. CDR3 sequence reads: CASSLDGGTYQPQHF. The CDR3 coding sequence is TGTGCCAGCAGCTTAGATGGGGGGACCTATCAGCCCCAGCATTTT.

CDR3 loop: CASSLASTDSLHF. The CDR3 DNA reads TGTGCCAGCAGCTTGGCCTCAACAGATAGCCTCCACTTT. The rearrangement joins TRBV5-5 to TRBJ1-6; D is unresolved. The germline V and J ends were trimmed by 0 bases and 15 bases, with 13 bases remaining between them. The CDR3 covers 13 residues. Germline values: CDR1 SGHKS, CDR2 YYEKEE (reference sequence).

The chain carries TRBV6-6 and TRBJ2-5; TRBD2 aligns across 10 bases. Germline V gives CDR1 MNHNY, CDR2 SVGAGI (reference sequence). CDR3 size: 15 residues. Trimming removed 2 bases from V and 5 bases from J; junction bases left unmatched: 5. The CDR3 reads CASSYGLAGAETQYF. The CDR3 DNA follows: TGTGCCAGCAGTTACGGGCTAGCGGGAGCCGAGACCCAGTACTTC.

This chain connects TRBV5-8 to TRBJ2-2; D may match TRBD1 or TRBD2 (5 bases each). With 5 bases removed from V and 7 bases from J, the gap between germline ends came to 15 bases. Germline loops: CDR1 SGHTS, CDR2 YDEGEE. The CDR3 totals 14 residues. This CDR3 reads CASRTGRSGGELFF. The DNA of the CDR3 is TGTGCCAGCAGGACGGGGCGCTCGGGCGGGGAGCTGTTTTTT.

The chain couples TRBV25-1 to TRBJ2-5, with TRBD1 matching 9 bases. The length of the CDR3 is 15 residues. Germline lookup yields CDR1 MGHDK and CDR2 SYGVNS. Trimming at V came to 5 bases and at J to 4 bases, leaving 8 bases not matched to a gene. The CDR3 DNA sequence: TGTGCCAGCAGTTCTGCGATGACAGGGGGAGAGACCCAGTACTTC. This translates into CASSSAMTGGETQYF.

This clonotype showed up many times. The genes are TRBV11-2 and TRBJ2-1; 11 bases line up with TRBD1. V trimming: 4 bases; J trimming: 8 bases; junction bases outside the gene matches: 4. Germline V CDR1 and CDR2: SGHAT, FQNNGV. The CDR3 consists of 14 residues. CDR3 loop: CASSYRTGGHEQFF. The CDR3 DNA sequence: TGTGCCAGCAGCTACAGGACAGGGGGCCATGAGCAGTTCTTC.

At least ten counts were recorded for this clonotype. CDR3 in amino acids: CASSQGRVYTF. In DNA, the CDR3 is TGTGCCAGCAGCCAAGGCCGGGTCTACACCTTC. This chain joins TRBV14 and TRBJ1-2; D is undetermined. Trimming took 1 base from V and 10 from J, leaving 7 bases between them. The CDR3 totals 11 residues. CDR1 and CDR2 (germline): SGHDN, FVKESK. The full variable domain, completed using reference TRBV14 and TRBJ1-2, is EAGVTQFPSHSVIEKGQTVTLRCDPISGHDNLYWYRRVMGKEIKFLLHFVKESKQDESGMPNNRFLAERTGGTYSTLKVQPAELEDSGVYFCASSQGRVYTFGSGTRLTVV.

There are many counts of this clonotype. V usage is TRBV5-6 and J usage is TRBJ2-1; possibly TRBD1 for D (5 bases). Germline CDR1 reads SGHDT; CDR2 reads YYEEEE. The CDR3 runs to 14 residues. Deletions cut 6 bases from V and 1 base from J, with 11 bases between. The CDR3 nucleotides are TGTGCCAGCAATTCCAGGGCATCCTACAATGAGCAGTTCTTC. Amino acid sequence: CASNSRASYNEQFF.

This clonotype was found many times. The chain joins TRBV7-2 to TRBJ2-7, with D tentatively TRBD2 (6 bases). V dropped 0 bases and J dropped 4 bases, with 10 bases sitting between them. The germline V gene has CDR1 SGHTA and CDR2 FQGNSA. The CDR3 consists of 14 residues. The CDR3 nucleotides are TGTGCCAGCAGCTTAGCAGGACGGGGGTACGAGCAGTACTTC. It specifies CASSLAGRGYEQYF.

This clonotype was detected many times. This sequence joins TRBV29-1 and TRBJ1-2; D remains unclear. The germline V gene has CDR1 SQVTM and CDR2 ANQGSEA. This CDR3 comprises 12 residues. V was clipped by 3 bases and J by 4 bases, with 9 bases between them. CDR3 DNA sequence: TGCAGCGTTGAGGAGAATTCCTATGGCTACACCTTC. It translates to CSVEENSYGYTF.

V is TRBV9 and J is TRBJ1-2; D remains ambiguous. Germline CDR1 reads SGDLS; CDR2 reads YYNGEE. V was trimmed by 4 bases and J by 2 bases, leaving 12 bases between them. This CDR3 is 14 amino acids long. The CDR3 sequence is CASSPRRENYGYTF. CDR3 sequence (DNA): TGTGCCAGCAGCCCGCGGAGGGAGAACTATGGCTACACCTTC.

This clonotype has at least ten counts. This sequence joins TRBV20-1 and TRBJ1-1; D is uncertain. CDR3 length: 13 residues. CDR1 and CDR2 from the germline V gene are DFQATT and SNEGSKA (reference sequence). The V and J ends lost 1 base and 0 bases respectively, with 6 bases between them. In DNA, the CDR3 is TGCAGTGCTAGAGCCCGAATGAACACTGAAGCTTTCTTT. Its translation is CSARARMNTEAFF.

Only a few counts were recorded for this clonotype. V and J are TRBV27 and TRBJ2-7; a possible D gene is TRBD1 (6 bases). The V end lost 2 bases, the J end lost 6 bases, and 11 bases lay between the germline ends. CDR1 and CDR2 (germline): MNHEY, SMNVEV (reference sequence). The CDR3 runs to 13 residues. In nucleotides, the CDR3 is TGTGCCAGCAGTTTAAGGGGGTCGGTCGAGCAGTACTTC. Amino acid sequence: CASSLRGSVEQYF.

This clonotype was picked up a small number of times. This rearrangement joins TRBV30 to TRBJ1-5, with D possibly matching TRBD1 (5 bases). CDR3 length equals 13 residues. CDR1 GTSNPN and CDR2 SVGIG come from the germline V gene (reference sequence). Trimming shortened V by 0 bases and J by 7 bases, and 10 bases separated the two germline ends. The CDR3 nucleotides are TGTGCCTGGAGTGTATCGGGGCACCAGCCCCAGCATTTT. It codes for CAWSVSGHQPQHF.

Many counts were recorded for this clonotype. The CDR3 here is CASSLPTSGYEQYF. CDR3 in DNA: TGTGCCAGCAGTTTACCGACTAGTGGGTACGAGCAGTACTTC. This sequence joins TRBV12-3 or TRBV12-4 and TRBJ2-7; D may be TRBD2 (6 bases). This CDR3 is 14 amino acids long. The V end lost 2 bases, the J end lost 4 bases, and 12 bases lay between the germline ends.